This T cell receptor beta chain was sequenced for a study of blood T cell repertoires in COVID-19. Background on the study: From T cells, B-cell-depleted T cells, or PBMCs came the material, which was cDNA or gDNA.

In the study's own analysis: Quantification of nucleated cells was approximated via reference gene primer amplification. Repertoires were generated with immunoSEQ multiplex PCR, while TCRdb's copy carries only in-frame clones and drops some. The DNA was the basis for D and trimming; V, J and clone size are from that table. The sample consists of 80,000 or so clones, roughly nine tenths of them appearing once. Trimming removed 4 bases from V and 2 bases from J; junction bases left unmatched: 5. CDR1 is MDHEN, CDR2 SYDVKM, per germline. This CDR3 is 15 amino acids long. The rearrangement joins TRBV28 to TRBJ2-3; 8 nucleotides match TRBD1. The sequence derives from a man aged 50-60 years with acute or convalescent COVID-19. The material sequenced was peripheral blood. CDR3 sequence reads: CASSSPGQVTDTQYF. The CDR3 coding sequence is TGTGCCAGCAGTTCCCCGGGACAGGTCACAGATACGCAGTATTTT.